Below are 15 T cell receptor beta chains sequenced from a single sample in a study of blood T cell repertoires in COVID-19. TCRdb keeps only in-frame clones here, not all; method: immunoSEQ multiplex PCR. The repertoire consists of fewer than 200,000 clones, with about 74% occurring once and the leading ten covering around 2.9%. The sequencing sample was made of peripheral blood. These receptors all stem from a woman of 80 years or more with acute or convalescent COVID-19.

V usage is TRBV7-3 and J usage is TRBJ2-2, with D unclear. Germline V gene sequence: CDR1 SGHTA, CDR2 FQGTGA. V lost 1 base to trimming and J lost 6 bases, with 15 bases between them. The CDR3 covers 16 residues. The CDR3 protein is CASSLIPHNDPGELFF. The CDR3 bases are TGTGCCAGCAGCTTAATCCCACACAACGATCCCGGGGAGCTGTTTTTT.

The chain joins TRBV18 to TRBJ2-1; D remains unclear. From germline, CDR1 is KGHSH and CDR2 LQKENI. Trimming took 2 bases from V and 0 from J, leaving 8 bases between them. The CDR3 covers 15 residues. Here the CDR3 reads CASSPSPSSYNEQFF. CDR3 nucleotides: TGTGCCAGCTCACCATCTCCCAGCTCCTACAATGAGCAGTTCTTC.

As DNA, the CDR3 is TGTGCCAGCAGGGGACAGCTAAATCAGCCCCAGCATTTT. This sequence encodes CASRGQLNQPQHF. This chain uses TRBV2 with TRBJ1-5; 7 nucleotides agree with TRBD1. After removal of 6 bases from V and 4 bases from J, the junction contained 3 bases not matched to a gene. The CDR3 covers 13 residues. Germline V gives CDR1 SNHLY, CDR2 FYNNEI.

The V and J genes are TRBV28 and TRBJ1-4; D may be TRBD1 (6 bases). The ends were cut back, 3 bases at V and 8 bases at J, with 13 bases in the middle. The germline V gene has CDR1 MDHEN and CDR2 SYDVKM. CDR3 length equals 14 residues. CDR3 in DNA: TGTGCCAGCAGTTTGATGGGGGCGCGGGAAAAACTGTTTTTT. Translated, it gives CASSLMGAREKLFF.

J is TRBJ1-2 and V is TRBV29-1, with D unresolved. CDR1 is SQVTM, CDR2 ANQGSEA, per germline. V was shortened by 1 base and J by 7 bases, with 22 bases between the two germline ends. The CDR3 consists of 16 residues. The CDR3 reads CSVEGESGWVYGGYTF. CDR3 nucleotides: TGCAGCGTTGAAGGAGAATCGGGGTGGGTTTACGGTGGCTACACCTTC.

The CDR3 is CASSEGGYNSPLHF. In nucleotides, the CDR3 is TGTGCCAGCAGCGAGGGCGGGTATAATTCACCCCTCCACTTT. The chain recombines TRBV7-9 with TRBJ1-6; D not resolved. Trimming removed 5 bases from V and 4 bases from J, with 9 bases in between. The CDR3 is 14 residues long. Germline values: CDR1 SEHNR, CDR2 FQNEAQ (reference sequence).

This clone was seen a single time. This chain connects TRBV7-2 to TRBJ2-5; a weak D match, TRBD2 (6 bases). CDR1 is SGHTA and CDR2 is FQGNSA in the germline V gene. V lost 2 bases, J lost 5 bases, and 12 bases lay in between. This CDR3 has 14 amino acids. The CDR3 sequence is CASSLMEGSETQYF. The CDR3 DNA sequence: TGTGCCAGCAGCTTAATGGAGGGCTCGGAGACCCAGTACTTC.

This clone was counted at least ten times. The chain couples TRBV9 to TRBJ1-3; D is ambiguous. CDR3 length: 15 residues. V gave up 3 bases and J gave up 0 bases, with 10 bases separating them. Per the germline V gene, CDR1 is SGDLS and CDR2 is YYNGEE. CDR3 sequence reads: CASSAGGYSGNTIYF. The DNA of the CDR3 is TGTGCCAGCAGCGCTGGCGGGTACTCTGGAAACACCATATATTTT.

The chain employs TRBV11-2 and TRBJ1-4; D remains unclear. The CDR3 is 14 amino acids. Germline V CDR1 and CDR2: SGHAT, FQNNGV. The V end was cut by 6 bases, the J end by 8 bases, with 16 bases between. CDR3 bases: TGTGCCAGCAGTCCGACTGTCGGGGAGGAAAAACTGTTTTTT. Translating it yields CASSPTVGEEKLFF. The variable domain in full, completed from reference TRBV11-2 and TRBJ1-4, reads EAGVAQSPRYKIIEKRQSVAFWCNPISGHATLYWYQQILGQGPKLLIQFQNNGVVDDSQLPKDRFSAERLKGVDSTLKIQPAKLEDSAVYLCASSPTVGEEKLFFGSGTQLSVL.

The gene calls are TRBV18 and TRBJ2-7, with 9 bases identical to TRBD1. The CDR3 spans 15 residues. Trimming took 3 bases from V and 3 from J; bases not matched to a gene: 6. Per germline, CDR1 KGHSH and CDR2 LQKENI. In DNA form, the CDR3 reads TGTGCCAGCTCACCCGGGACAGGGACTTTCTACGAGCAGTACTTC. Amino acid sequence: CASSPGTGTFYEQYF.

The rearrangement joins TRBV10-1 to TRBJ2-1, with 9 bases lining up with TRBD2. V lost 6 bases and J lost 6; bases outside the gene matches: 12. Germline CDR1 and CDR2: WNHNN and SYGVQD (reference sequence). CDR3 length: 16 residues. DNA of the CDR3: TGCGCCAGCAGACCCTTTAGCGGGAGAATCTTCAATGAGCAGTTCTTC. This translates into CASRPFSGRIFNEQFF.

This clone was seen only a few times. This chain joins TRBV9 and TRBJ2-1, with 8 bases that match TRBD2. Germline lookup yields CDR1 SGDLS and CDR2 YYNGEE. V trimming: 4 bases; J trimming: 5 bases; junction bases outside the gene matches: 5. This CDR3 is 14 amino acids long. In DNA form, the CDR3 reads TGTGCCAGCAGCCCCTCACTAGCGGACAATGAGCAGTTCTTC. It is translated as CASSPSLADNEQFF.

The J gene is TRBJ2-5, the V gene TRBV29-1; 8 bases are shared with TRBD1. CDR3 length: 13 amino acids. Germline V gene lookup returns CDR1 SQVTM and CDR2 ANQGSEA. After removal of 3 bases from V and 2 bases from J, the junction contained 2 bases not matched to a gene. This CDR3 is CSVDRGLQETQYF. The CDR3 DNA sequence: TGCAGCGTTGACAGGGGGCTTCAAGAGACCCAGTACTTC.

This chain links TRBV5-1 with TRBJ2-2, with 13 bases lining up with TRBD2. Germline V lookup: CDR1 SGHRS, CDR2 YFSETQ. With V trimmed by 2 bases and J by 4 bases, 5 bases remained unmatched. The CDR3 sequence is 17 residues long. The CDR3 coding sequence is TGCGCCAGCAGCTTCGGGACTAGCGGGACTTTCACCGGGGAGCTGTTTTTT. It encodes CASSFGTSGTFTGELFF.

V gene TRBV29-1 combines with J gene TRBJ1-5; 9 bases are shared with TRBD1. Germline-derived CDR1 and CDR2 are SQVTM and ANQGSEA. The length of the CDR3 is 13 residues. V shed 6 bases, J shed 7 bases, and the junction held 7 bases outside the gene matches. As DNA, the CDR3 is TGCAGCGTGGGGGACAGGGCGGGCCAGCCCCAGCATTTT. Protein product: CSVGDRAGQPQHF.